These T cell receptor beta chains were read from a single sample in a study of CD8 T cells in ankylosing spondylitis. MiXCR, applied by TCRdb to the 5' RACE reads, yields one record per CDR3 protein. The repertoire holds under 550,000 distinct CDR3 sequences, with roughly 25% as singletons. Sequenced: blood, either unsorted or a sorted T cell fraction (not recorded which). These receptors were collected from a male donor with ankylosing spondylitis. CDR3s include the opening cysteine and the closing phenylalanine or tryptophan. Fields, in order: V gene, D gene, clone size, J gene, CDR3 DNA, CDR3 protein. D genes are given only for firm matches. The size field is filled for only some rows; it gives once, few, many or a size class.

>TRBV20-1|NA|few|TRBJ1-2
TGCAGTGCTAGAGATCTAAGAGCAGGGGAGACTGGCTACACCTTC
CSARDLRAGETGYTF
>TRBV3-1|NA|NA|TRBJ2-4
TGTGCCAGCAGCCAATACTTAGACAAGGGCAAAAACATTCAGTACTTC
CASSQYLDKGKNIQYF
>TRBV7-8|NA|few|TRBJ2-6
TGTGCCAGCAGCTTACCCCACCTCTCCGGGATCAACGTCCTGACTTTC
CASSLPHLSGINVLTF
>TRBV12-3/TRBV12-4|TRBD2|NA|TRBJ2-1
TGTGCCAGCACCTCCGCGACTAGCGGGAAGGTTGAGCAGTTCTTC
CASTSATSGKVEQFF
>TRBV6-2/TRBV6-3|TRBD1|NA|TRBJ2-7
TGTGCCAGCAGCTCCGGACAGGGAAATAGGTACGAGCAGTACTTC
CASSSGQGNRYEQYF
>TRBV13|NA|NA|TRBJ2-5
TGTGCCAGCAGCTTAGGTCAGGGCTCGACCCAGTACTTC
CASSLGQGSTQYF
>TRBV7-9|NA|NA|TRBJ1-4
TGTGCCAGCAGCTTAGCCGGGGGAGGTGAAAAACTGTTTTTT
CASSLAGGGEKLFF
>TRBV20-1|TRBD2|few|TRBJ2-1
TGCAGTGCGGATTCGCTAGCGGGCCTATTCTACAATGAGCAGTTCTTC
CSADSLAGLFYNEQFF
>TRBV19|TRBD1|few|TRBJ1-1
TGTGCCAGTAGTCCCCGGACAGGGGCCTCATCGAACACTGAAGCTTTCTTT
CASSPRTGASSNTEAFF
>TRBV25-1|TRBD1|NA|TRBJ1-1
TGTGCCAGCAGTGAAGGGGGCAGGGGGCCCACCACTGAAGCTTTCTTT
CASSEGGRGPTTEAFF
>TRBV29-1|TRBD1|NA|TRBJ2-3
TGCAGCGTTGTGACAGGGTGGGCAGATACGCAGTATTTT
CSVVTGWADTQYF
>TRBV13|NA|once|TRBJ1-5
TGTGCCAGCAGTTATGCGGGAGGGCCCCAGCATTTT
CASSYAGGPQHF
>TRBV5-1|TRBD2|few|TRBJ2-1
TGCGCCAGCAGCTTGGGACTAGCGAATTTTAAAAATGAGCAGTTCTTC
CASSLGLANFKNEQFF
>TRBV6-1|NA|NA|TRBJ2-5
TGTGCCAGCACCGCGTCCAGGGTTATGGAGACCCAGTACTTC
CASTASRVMETQYF
>TRBV28|TRBD1|few|TRBJ2-4
TGTGCCAGCAGTCGCAGACAGGGTCCCAAAAACATTCAGTACTTC
CASSRRQGPKNIQYF
>TRBV12-3/TRBV12-4|NA|few|TRBJ1-3
TGTGCCAGCAGGGTTTCGGGGGCTGGAAACACCATATATTTT
CASRVSGAGNTIYF
>TRBV12-5|TRBD1|few|TRBJ2-2
TGTGCTAGTGGTTCCGGGACAGGGTACGACACCGGGGAGCTGTTTTTT
CASGSGTGYDTGELFF
>TRBV12-3/TRBV12-4|TRBD2|NA|TRBJ2-5
TGTGCCAGCAGTTTTGGAGGGACTAGCTGGGAGACCCAGTACTTC
CASSFGGTSWETQYF
>TRBV10-3|NA|NA|TRBJ2-7
TGTGCCATCGGGGAAGGGACCCCGAGGGACTACGAGCAGTACTTC
CAIGEGTPRDYEQYF
>TRBV20-1|NA|few|TRBJ1-1
TGCAGTGCTAGAGACAGGCTGAACACTGAAGCTTTCTTT
CSARDRLNTEAFF
>TRBV3-1|NA|few|TRBJ2-7
TGTGCCAGCAGCCAGTCGGCTAGCCCCTACGAGCAGTACTTC
CASSQSASPYEQYF
>TRBV24-1|TRBD2|NA|TRBJ2-1
TGTGCCACCAGTGACCCGAAGGGACTAGCGGGAGGTAGCTCCTACAATGAGCAGTTCTTC
CATSDPKGLAGGSSYNEQFF
>TRBV11-2|TRBD2|few|TRBJ2-1
TGTGCCAGCTTTCCTGAGGGGAGGGCCGAAAAGCCTTACAATGAGCAGTTCTTC
CASFPEGRAEKPYNEQFF
>TRBV10-3|NA|NA|TRBJ2-1
TGTGCCATCAATCCGGGGGATTCCTACAATGAGCAGTTCTTC
CAINPGDSYNEQFF
>TRBV20-1|TRBD2|few|TRBJ2-2
TGCAGTGCTAGACCACTAGCGGGAGTCCCCGGGGAGCTGTTTTTT
CSARPLAGVPGELFF
>TRBV6-2/TRBV6-3|TRBD2|NA|TRBJ2-1
TGTGCCAGCGGGTCGATGGGACTAGCGGGAGGGGGCTCCTACAATGAGCAGTTCTTC
CASGSMGLAGGGSYNEQFF
>TRBV6-1|TRBD2|once|TRBJ2-5
TGTGCCAGCAGAGGGGAGGGCAATTGGGGAGAGACCCAGTACTTC
CASRGEGNWGETQYF
>TRBV19|NA|NA|TRBJ1-4
TGTGCCAGTAGTAAAATTGGGCAGGCACAACCGAATGAAAAACTGTTTTTT
CASSKIGQAQPNEKLFF
>TRBV28|NA|many|TRBJ2-1
TGTGCCAGCAGTTTACTTTCAGGTATATACAATGAGCAGTTCTTC
CASSLLSGIYNEQFF
>TRBV3-1|TRBD2|NA|TRBJ2-3
TGTGCCAGCAGCCGAACCGGGACTAGCGGTTCAGATACGCAGTATTTT
CASSRTGTSGSDTQYF
>TRBV20-1|NA|NA|TRBJ1-5
TGCAGTGCAGAGGGGGGGGTTAGCAATCAGCCCCAGCATTTT
CSAEGGVSNQPQHF
>TRBV25-1|TRBD2|NA|TRBJ2-1
TGTGCCAGCAGTGAAAACGCGGGAGGGCGGAATGAGCAGTTCTTC
CASSENAGGRNEQFF
>TRBV7-2|NA|NA|TRBJ1-4
TGTGCCAGCAGCTTAGACTCAGGGAGAGGAAAACTGTTTTTT
CASSLDSGRGKLFF
>TRBV4-2|NA|NA|TRBJ1-4
TGTGCCAGCAGCCAAGATAAGAGGACAGAAAATGAAAAACTGTTTTTT
CASSQDKRTENEKLFF
>TRBV7-9|TRBD2|NA|TRBJ2-3
TGTGCCAGCAGCCAGTCACAGCGGGAGATAACAGATACGCAGTATTTT
CASSQSQREITDTQYF